The 27 T cell receptor beta chains below come from one sample, sequenced in a study of human T cells and chemical hapten exposure. Documented time point: pre-sensitization, week 0. Sample treatment: therapeutic diphenylcyclopropenone sensitization with weekly scalp DPC. TCRdb analysed the RACE reads with MiXCR anew, one entry per CDR3 protein. Altogether some 110,000 distinct CDR3 sequences are present, around 12% being singletons, with the ten largest covering 1.6%. Sample: whole blood, taken in connection with sensitization to the hapten diphenylcyclopropenone (DPC). The receptors derive from a woman aged 45 to 65 with alopecia areata. Some clones in this sample may be carry-over from other donors' samples.

This chain uses TRBV9 with TRBJ2-3; 11 nucleotides match TRBD1. The CDR3 is 18 residues long. V was clipped by 2 bases and J by 2 bases; unmatched bases: 10. CDR1 is SGDLS, CDR2 YYNGEE, per germline. The CDR3 nucleotides are TGTGCCAGCAGCGTGAGGACAGGGGGCAAAGGATCCACAGATACGCAGTATTTT. As protein: CASSVRTGGKGSTDTQYF. The full variable domain, rest sourced from reference TRBV9 and TRBJ2-3, is DSGVTQTPKHLITATGQRVTLRCSPRSGDLSVYWYQQSLDQGLQFLIQYYNGEERAKGNILERFSAQQFPDLHSELNLSSLELGDSALYFCASSVRTGGKGSTDTQYFGPGTRLTVL.

The chain recombines TRBV2 with TRBJ1-1; D gene ambiguous. The CDR3 loop spans 12 amino acids. The V gene lost 2 bases and the J gene lost 5 bases, with 6 bases spanning the gap. Germline CDR1 and CDR2: SNHLY and FYNNEI. The CDR3 region is CASSEWGTEAFF. CDR3 coding DNA: TGTGCCAGCAGTGAATGGGGAACTGAAGCTTTCTTT.

This sequence joins TRBV3-1 and TRBJ1-3; D gene ambiguous. The CDR3 contains 15 residues. V lost 1 base to trimming and J lost 0 bases, with 7 bases between them. CDR1 is LGHDT and CDR2 is YNNKEL in the germline V gene (reference sequence). The DNA for the CDR3 is TGTGCCAGCAGCCAAGTTAGGAGCTCTGGAAACACCATATATTTT. Amino acid sequence: CASSQVRSSGNTIYF.

This clonotype occurred a few times. V is TRBV7-9 and J is TRBJ1-4, with D possibly being TRBD1 (5 bases). V was cut by 5 bases and J by 5 bases, with 18 bases left in between. Germline V lookup: CDR1 SEHNR, CDR2 FQNEAQ (reference sequence). The CDR3 runs 16 residues. The CDR3 loop is CASSHISGTVNEKLFF. The CDR3 DNA follows: TGTGCCAGCAGCCACATATCCGGGACGGTGAATGAAAAACTGTTTTTT. Filled out from reference TRBV7-9 and TRBJ1-4, the complete variable domain reads DTGVSQNPRHKITKRGQNVTFRCDPISEHNRLYWYRQTLGQGPEFLTYFQNEAQLEKSRLLSDRFSAERPKGSFSTLEIQRTEQGDSAMYLCASSHISGTVNEKLFFGSGTQLSVL.

This clonotype was counted at least ten times. The V gene is TRBV12-3 or TRBV12-4, the J gene TRBJ2-7, with D possibly matching TRBD2 (5 bases). The CDR3 totals 17 residues. Deletions cut 3 bases from V and 4 bases from J, with 22 bases between. The CDR3 reads CASSLTTIEGPTYEQYF. The CDR3 coding sequence is TGTGCCAGCAGTTTGACGACGATCGAGGGTCCTACATACGAGCAGTACTTC.

The J gene is TRBJ2-2, the V gene TRBV7-9; D is ambiguous. The CDR3 runs to 15 residues. V shed 5 bases and J shed 0 bases, with 10 bases lying between them. Per the germline V gene, CDR1 is SEHNR and CDR2 is FQNEAQ (reference sequence). CDR3 in amino acids: CASSVGTTNTGELFF. Here the CDR3 DNA reads TGTGCCAGCAGCGTAGGTACAACGAACACCGGGGAGCTGTTTTTT.

This clonotype was observed at least ten times. The CDR3 region is CASSYSYGNTDTQYF. CDR3 DNA: TGTGCCAGCAGTTACTCGTACGGGAACACAGATACGCAGTATTTT. V gene TRBV6-2 or TRBV6-3 combines with J gene TRBJ2-3; possible D gene TRBD2, 5 bases. Germline V CDR1 and CDR2: MNHEY, SVGEGT. The CDR3 is made up of 15 amino acids. V lost 0 bases and J 2 bases, leaving 9 bases between the germline ends.

The rearrangement joins TRBV20-1 to TRBJ2-7; TRBD1 matches 10 bases. The germline V gene has CDR1 DFQATT and CDR2 SNEGSKA (reference sequence). V lost 4 bases to trimming and J lost 7 bases; unmatched junction nucleotides: 13. This CDR3 region has 15 residues. The DNA of the CDR3 is TGCAGTGCTAAGGGTCCGGACAGGGGGTCAGGGGAGCAGTACTTC. Translating gives CSAKGPDRGSGEQYF.

This clonotype was recorded many times. This chain joins TRBV10-3 and TRBJ2-7; D could derive from TRBD1 or TRBD2 (5 bases each). Trimming stripped 2 bases from V and 0 bases from J, with 17 bases between. CDR1 and CDR2 (germline): ENHRY, SYGVKD. This CDR3 contains 17 residues. The CDR3 DNA is TGTGCCATCAGTGAGCTTATACCGGGGCAGAGCTCCTACGAGCAGTACTTC. Its protein is CAISELIPGQSSYEQYF.

This clonotype was recorded a few times. The V gene is TRBV7-2, the J gene TRBJ2-1; D unclear. Germline-derived CDR1 and CDR2 are SGHTA and FQGNSA. V dropped 1 base and J dropped 2 bases, with 6 bases sitting between them. The CDR3 contains 14 residues. CDR3 sequence reads: CASSLVAPYNEQFF. Here the CDR3 DNA reads TGTGCCAGCAGCTTAGTCGCTCCCTACAATGAGCAGTTCTTC.

This clonotype has more than one count but fewer than ten. This chain links TRBV19 with TRBJ2-3; D unclear. CDR3 size: 15 residues. The germline CDR1 and CDR2 sequences are LNHDA and SQIVND (reference sequence). Trimming left V 2 bases short and J 1 base short, with 10 bases between. In DNA, the CDR3 is TGTGCCAGTAGTATATCTCATGGGGGCACAGATACGCAGTATTTT. Translated, it gives CASSISHGGTDTQYF.

CDR3 loop: CASSYSRQGQSYTF. As DNA, the CDR3 is TGTGCCAGCAGTTACTCGAGGCAGGGACAAAGCTACACCTTC. This chain connects TRBV6-6 to TRBJ1-2, with a weak D call TRBD1 (6 bases). This CDR3 has 14 amino acids. Deletions cut 0 bases from V and 9 bases from J, with 14 bases between. Germline CDR1 MNHNY, CDR2 SVGAGI (reference sequence).

This clonotype was counted at least ten times. The chain couples TRBV3-1 to TRBJ2-7; D unresolved. Germline V lookup: CDR1 LGHDT, CDR2 YNNKEL (reference sequence). The CDR3 has 14 residues. The V end was cut by 4 bases, the J end by 4 bases, with 14 bases between. CDR3 amino acids: CASSPQPGAYEQYF. As DNA, the CDR3 is TGTGCCAGCAGCCCCCAACCGGGTGCGTACGAGCAGTACTTC.

This clonotype was observed a handful of times. The chain has TRBV27 and TRBJ1-4; weak D call: TRBD1 (6 bases). The CDR3 runs to 15 residues. V dropped 8 bases and J dropped 4 bases, with 17 bases sitting between them. Per germline, CDR1 MNHEY and CDR2 SMNVEV (reference sequence). The CDR3 DNA reads TGTGCCAGCTCGTCCTCCGGACAGAGTAATGAAAAACTGTTTTTT. The encoded protein is CASSSSGQSNEKLFF. Based on the CDR3 plus reference TRBV27 and TRBJ1-4, the full variable domain is EAQVTQNPRYLITVTGKKLTVTCSQNMNHEYMSWYRQDPGLGLRQIYYSMNVEVTDKGDVPEGYKVSRKEKRNFPLILESPSPNQTSLYFCASSSSGQSNEKLFFGSGTQLSVL.

On this clonotype itself: A junction end diverges from the germline sequence, so it may reflect a read error. The gene calls are TRBV3-1 and TRBJ1-5, with D maybe TRBD1 (5 bases). Germline V CDR1 and CDR2: LGHDT, YNNKEL (reference sequence). The CDR3 consists of 14 residues. The CDR3 bases are TGTGCCAGCGGCCAAGTTGGGGACCGACAGCCCCAGCATTTT. Protein sequence: CASGQVGDRQPQHF.

This chain uses TRBV5-5 with TRBJ2-1; D is perhaps TRBD1 (6 bases). CDR3 size: 15 residues. Per the germline V gene, CDR1 is SGHKS and CDR2 is YYEKEE (reference sequence). Trimming removed 0 bases at V and 15 bases at J, with 22 bases between. This chain's CDR3 is CASSLGPRQALDGFF. CDR3 coding DNA: TGTGCCAGCAGCTTGGGCCCGAGACAGGCTCTGGATGGGTTCTTC.

The V gene is TRBV2, the J gene TRBJ2-2, with a weak D call TRBD1 (5 bases). There are 14 residues in the CDR3. Trimming shortened V by 5 bases and J by 3 bases, and 10 bases separated the two germline ends. Germline CDR1 SNHLY, CDR2 FYNNEI. Written as DNA, the CDR3 is TGTGCCAGCAGTTTGGCAGGGCACACCGGGGAGCTGTTTTTT. Translation: CASSLAGHTGELFF.

This chain joins TRBV11-2 and TRBJ2-5, with D uncertain. Between the trimmed V and J ends, which lost 6 bases and 5 bases, there was a span of 19 bases. Per germline, CDR1 SGHAT and CDR2 FQNNGV. This CDR3 contains 15 residues. As DNA, the CDR3 is TGTGCCAGCAGACTATACCCGACGTCAGCGGAGACCCAGTACTTC. Protein sequence: CASRLYPTSAETQYF.

The genes are TRBV6-1 and TRBJ2-3; 11 bases are a match to TRBD2. Trimming removed 7 bases from V and 0 bases from J; junction bases left unmatched: 3. CDR1 is MNHNS and CDR2 is SASEGT in the germline V gene. The CDR3 is made up of 15 amino acids. The DNA for the CDR3 is TGTGCCAGCATCGGGACTAGCGGTAGCACAGATACGCAGTATTTT. Translated: CASIGTSGSTDTQYF.

This clonotype was seen ten or more times. The genes are TRBV7-9 and TRBJ2-2; TRBD2 agrees at 13 bases. There are 16 residues in the CDR3. CDR1 is SEHNR and CDR2 is FQNEAQ in the germline V gene (reference sequence). The junction had 8 bases not matched to a gene; V was cut back by 5 bases and J by 8 bases. CDR3 protein: CASSPRTSGGKGELFF. CDR3 bases: TGTGCCAGCAGCCCCCGGACTAGCGGGGGTAAGGGGGAGCTGTTTTTT.

The V and J genes are TRBV12-3 or TRBV12-4 and TRBJ2-4; TRBD2 matches 9 bases. The CDR3 has 19 residues. The junction had 18 bases not matched to a gene; V was cut back by 6 bases and J by 3 bases. The CDR3 loop reads CASRQGASGANVFKNIQYF. DNA for the CDR3: TGTGCCAGCAGACAAGGGGCTAGCGGGGCCAATGTATTCAAAAACATTCAGTACTTC.

This clonotype has only a few counts. The chain employs TRBV19 and TRBJ1-2; D remains unclear. With 8 bases removed from V and 6 bases from J, the gap between germline ends came to 7 bases. This CDR3 contains 10 residues. Germline V lookup: CDR1 LNHDA, CDR2 SQIVND (reference sequence). This CDR3 is CASALNGYTF. As DNA, the CDR3 is TGTGCCAGTGCCCTAAATGGCTACACCTTC.

This rearrangement joins TRBV29-1 to TRBJ1-1; D is perhaps TRBD1 (6 bases). The CDR3 has 13 residues. Germline V CDR1 and CDR2: SQVTM, ANQGSEA. V lost 7 bases to trimming and J lost 3 bases, with 15 bases between them. CDR3 sequence: CSAYRVRDTEAFF. The CDR3 nucleotides read TGCAGCGCTTACAGGGTCCGGGACACTGAAGCTTTCTTT.

This clonotype was seen only a few times. The chain joins TRBV11-2 to TRBJ2-1; a weak D match, TRBD2 (6 bases). This CDR3 has 18 residues. Germline V gene lookup returns CDR1 SGHAT and CDR2 FQNNGV. V lost 6 bases and J lost 0, with 21 bases in between. The CDR3 protein is CASSLREQLWGSYNEQFF. The CDR3 DNA reads TGTGCCAGCAGTCTTCGGGAGCAACTCTGGGGCTCCTACAATGAGCAGTTCTTC.

The chain is built from TRBV28 and TRBJ2-7; 7 bases fit TRBD1. CDR1 is MDHEN, CDR2 SYDVKM, per germline. The CDR3 is 11 amino acids. The CDR3 reads CATTGAYEQYF. CDR3 nucleotides: TGTGCTACAACAGGGGCCTACGAGCAGTACTTC.

The CDR3 region is CASSQEGSNEQFF. As DNA, the CDR3 is TGTGCCAGCAGCCAAGAAGGTAGTAATGAGCAGTTCTTC. The chain carries TRBV4-2 and TRBJ2-1; D ambiguous. This CDR3 is built from 13 residues. The V gene's germline CDR1 is LGHNA and CDR2 YNFKEQ. Trimming cost V 0 bases and J 7 bases, with 7 bases left between them.

This chain connects TRBV21-1 to TRBJ2-5. TRBV21-1 is reported as a pseudogene. The CDR3 loop spans 12 amino acids. DNA for the CDR3: TGTGCCAGCAGCAAAGCCCGTTGGACCCAGTACTTC. Its protein is CASSKARWTQYF.